These 21 T cell receptor beta chains originate from one sample sequenced in a study of OX40 agonist ivuxolimab in advanced cancers. Using immunoSEQ multiplex PCR, the repertoire was profiled, and TCRdb retains in-frame clones only, with some absent. The sample lists tens of thousands of clones, 70% to 90% occurring once. Sample: CD4+ or CD8+ T cells sorted from blood, taken in a trial of the OX40 agonist ivuxolimab. These receptors were obtained from an adult with an advanced solid tumor such as melanoma, head and neck, liver or kidney cancer.

The chain carries TRBV6-5 and TRBJ1-5, with TRBD1 identical over 8 bases. The CDR3 has 14 residues. CDR1 and CDR2 from the germline V gene are MNHEY and SVGAGI. V lost 6 bases, J lost 13 bases, and 14 bases stayed unmatched. The CDR3, as DNA: TGTGCCAGCAGACCAACCCCTGGACAGGGCCTACAGCATTTT. This sequence encodes CASRPTPGQGLQHF.

The chain is built from TRBV2 and TRBJ1-2; D possibly corresponds to TRBD1 (5 bases). The CDR3 loop spans 12 amino acids. The germline V gene encodes CDR1 SNHLY and CDR2 FYNNEI. The ends were cut back, 4 bases at V and 4 bases at J, with 7 bases in the middle. DNA of the CDR3: TGTGCCAGCAGTGCAGGGACCTATGGCTACACCTTC. Translation: CASSAGTYGYTF.

The chain is built from TRBV7-2 and TRBJ1-2; 8 nucleotides agree with TRBD1. V lost 1 base and J lost 2; bases outside the gene matches: 3. The germline gives CDR1 SGHTA, CDR2 FQGNSA. This CDR3 has 15 residues. CDR3 nucleotide sequence: TGTGCCAGCAGCTTAGGACAGGGGAGGAACTATGGCTACACCTTC. Translation: CASSLGQGRNYGYTF.

The chain combines TRBV2 with TRBJ1-5, with 7 bases lining up with TRBD1. Trimming removed 6 bases from V and 1 base from J; junction bases left unmatched: 9. This CDR3 comprises 16 residues. The germline V gene has CDR1 SNHLY and CDR2 FYNNEI. Here the CDR3 reads CASSPFGQASNQPQHF. In DNA, the CDR3 is TGTGCCAGCAGCCCCTTTGGACAGGCGAGCAATCAGCCCCAGCATTTT.

The chain couples TRBV4-1 to TRBJ2-3, with TRBD1 matching 9 bases. With V trimmed by 2 bases and J by 6 bases, 12 bases remained unmatched. CDR3 length: 17 residues. The V gene's germline CDR1 is MGHRA and CDR2 YSYEKL. CDR3 region: CASSQPDRGFLTDTQYF. Written as DNA, the CDR3 is TGCGCCAGCAGCCAACCGGACAGGGGCTTTTTAACGGATACGCAGTATTTT.

The V and J genes are TRBV5-1 and TRBJ1-4, with D tentatively TRBD1 (6 bases). The germline V gene encodes CDR1 SGHRS and CDR2 YFSETQ. The CDR3 is made up of 15 amino acids. The V gene lost 0 bases and the J gene lost 7 bases, with 13 bases spanning the gap. The CDR3 loop is CASSLGGLRGEKLFF. The DNA for the CDR3 is TGCGCCAGCAGCTTGGGGGGGCTAAGAGGTGAAAAACTGTTTTTT.

The chain joins TRBV5-4 to TRBJ2-3, with a tentative D call TRBD1 (5 bases). V was clipped by 3 bases and J by 3 bases, with 8 bases between them. This CDR3 is 13 amino acids long. The germline gives CDR1 SGHNT, CDR2 YYREEE (reference sequence). CDR3 nucleotide sequence: TGTGCCAGCAGCTCCCGACAGACAGATACGCAGTATTTT. It yields the protein CASSSRQTDTQYF. Full variable domain (remainder filled in from reference TRBV5-4 and TRBJ2-3): ETGVTQSPTHLIKTRGQQVTLRCSSQSGHNTVSWYQQALGQGPQFIFQYYREEENGRGNFPPRFSGLQFPNYSSELNVNALELDDSALYLCASSSRQTDTQYFGPGTRLTVL.

The V call is TRBV10-1, the J call TRBJ2-7; TRBD2 aligns across 8 bases. With 5 bases clipped from V and 5 bases from J, the junction kept 5 bases outside the gene matches. The CDR3 spans 13 residues. Germline V gene sequence: CDR1 WNHNN, CDR2 SYGVQD (reference sequence). The CDR3 loop reads CASSLSGSNEQYF. The CDR3, as DNA: TGCGCCAGCAGTCTCAGCGGGAGCAACGAGCAGTACTTC.

The J gene is TRBJ2-1, the V gene TRBV10-2, with D uncertain. There are 18 residues in the CDR3. The germline CDR1 and CDR2 sequences are WSHSY and SAAADI. The ends were cut back, 3 bases at V and 2 bases at J, with 20 bases in the middle. The CDR3 sequence: CASSDVVSGPVAYNEQFF. CDR3 sequence (DNA): TGCGCCAGCAGTGACGTCGTATCGGGCCCAGTGGCCTACAATGAGCAGTTCTTC.

This sequence joins TRBV4-1 and TRBJ2-1, with 7 positions matching TRBD2. The CDR3 totals 16 residues. Germline trimming cut 0 bases from V and 5 bases from J; bases unmatched to any gene: 7. Looked up from germline, CDR1 is MGHRA and CDR2 is YSYEKL. The CDR3 reads CASSQEAGRNNNEQFF. CDR3 in DNA: TGCGCCAGCAGCCAAGAAGCCGGGAGGAACAACAATGAGCAGTTCTTC.

Concerning this clone: No conserved phenylalanine or tryptophan ends this CDR3, so it is likely a read error. The DNA is omitted, as the CDR3 cannot be located on it reliably, and the CDR3 follows TCRdb's listing. V and J are TRBV7-9 and TRBJ2-7; TRBD2 is the table's D call and was not checked against the DNA. The CDR3 is 11 residues long, counting both termini. CDR1 and CDR2 (germline): SEHNR, FQNEAQ (reference sequence). CDR3 residues: CASRSIGGVGL.

The CDR3 spells CASSPGGGLAAGAEAFF. For the CDR3, the DNA is TGCGCCAGCAGCCCCGGAGGGGGGCTCGCGGCGGGAGCTGAAGCTTTCTTT. This chain links TRBV5-1 with TRBJ1-1, with D perhaps matching TRBD1 (6 bases). Trimming removed 4 bases from V and 6 bases from J, with 25 bases in between. This CDR3 region has 17 residues. Germline V gene lookup returns CDR1 SGHRS and CDR2 YFSETQ.

This chain uses TRBV10-2 with TRBJ2-5; weak D call: TRBD2 (6 bases). The germline V gene encodes CDR1 WSHSY and CDR2 SAAADI. V lost 7 bases to trimming and J lost 4 bases, with 19 bases between them. The CDR3 spans 15 residues. Written as DNA, the CDR3 is TGCGCCAGCACCCCGAGTCCGGGGGTGGGAGAGACCCAGTACTTC. Its protein is CASTPSPGVGETQYF.

This chain uses TRBV5-4 with TRBJ1-2; 8 bases fit TRBD1. The CDR3 is 14 residues long. Trimming at V came to 5 bases and at J to 4 bases, leaving 7 bases not matched to a gene. CDR1 and CDR2 from the germline V gene are SGHNT and YYREEE (reference sequence). CDR3 DNA sequence: TGTGCCAGCAGTCTCCCCACAGGGGGCTATGGCTACACCTTC. Translated, it gives CASSLPTGGYGYTF.

The chain recombines TRBV5-1 with TRBJ2-3; no definite D call. V lost 4 bases and J 0 bases, leaving 9 bases between the germline ends. This CDR3 contains 14 residues. Germline assignment: CDR1 SGHRS and CDR2 YFSETQ. CDR3 coding DNA: TGCGCCAGCAGCATGACTGCTAGCACAGATACGCAGTATTTT. Translation: CASSMTASTDTQYF.

V and J are TRBV11-1 and TRBJ2-6; D not certain. V was pared by 2 bases and J by 0 bases, with 8 bases between. Germline V gives CDR1 SGHAT, CDR2 FQDESV (reference sequence). The CDR3 is 16 residues long. This chain's CDR3 is CASSLSDNSGANVLTF. The CDR3 region has the DNA TGTGCCAGCAGCTTATCAGACAACTCTGGGGCCAACGTCCTGACTTTC.

This rearrangement joins TRBV7-8 to TRBJ2-5; 8 bases match TRBD2. CDR3 length: 14 amino acids. V lost 4 bases, J lost 5 bases, and 6 bases stayed unmatched. Germline-derived CDR1 and CDR2 are SGHVS and FQNEAQ. In nucleotides, the CDR3 is TGTGCCAGCAGCTCCCAAGCGGGAGCGGAGACCCAGTACTTC. Amino acid sequence: CASSSQAGAETQYF.

The chain combines TRBV19 with TRBJ1-3; a weak D match, TRBD1 (6 bases). The CDR3 runs 14 residues. From germline, CDR1 is LNHDA and CDR2 SQIVND (reference sequence). Trimming took off 7 bases at V and 2 bases at J, with 12 bases between the two ends. The CDR3 reads CASTTGSTGNTIYF. CDR3 in DNA: TGTGCCAGTACAACAGGGTCTACTGGAAACACCATATATTTT.

V usage is TRBV28 and J usage is TRBJ1-1, with 10 bases aligning to TRBD1. Germline assignment: CDR1 MDHEN and CDR2 SYDVKM. This CDR3 comprises 19 residues. After removal of 6 bases from V and 3 bases from J, the junction contained 19 bases not matched to a gene. CDR3 sequence: CASRRPKPGQGLFYTEAFF. The DNA of the CDR3 is TGTGCCAGCAGACGCCCAAAACCGGGACAGGGGCTTTTTTACACTGAAGCTTTCTTT.

The rearrangement joins TRBV4-1 to TRBJ2-7, with D uncertain. The germline gives CDR1 MGHRA, CDR2 YSYEKL. The CDR3 totals 19 residues. Trimming removed 1 base at V and 2 bases at J, with 24 bases between. CDR3 residues: CASSQAPLKTTQQAYEQYF. The CDR3 bases are TGCGCCAGCAGCCAAGCTCCCCTAAAGACCACACAGCAGGCCTACGAGCAGTACTTC.

CDR3 in amino acids: CASDGLAGGDTQYF. The DNA of the CDR3 is TGTGCCAGTGATGGATTAGCGGGAGGGGATACGCAGTATTTT. The chain employs TRBV6-1 and TRBJ2-3; TRBD2 aligns across 11 bases. V shed 9 bases and J 6 bases; nucleotides not matched to a gene: 8. Germline V gene lookup returns CDR1 MNHNS and CDR2 SASEGT. CDR3 length equals 14 residues.